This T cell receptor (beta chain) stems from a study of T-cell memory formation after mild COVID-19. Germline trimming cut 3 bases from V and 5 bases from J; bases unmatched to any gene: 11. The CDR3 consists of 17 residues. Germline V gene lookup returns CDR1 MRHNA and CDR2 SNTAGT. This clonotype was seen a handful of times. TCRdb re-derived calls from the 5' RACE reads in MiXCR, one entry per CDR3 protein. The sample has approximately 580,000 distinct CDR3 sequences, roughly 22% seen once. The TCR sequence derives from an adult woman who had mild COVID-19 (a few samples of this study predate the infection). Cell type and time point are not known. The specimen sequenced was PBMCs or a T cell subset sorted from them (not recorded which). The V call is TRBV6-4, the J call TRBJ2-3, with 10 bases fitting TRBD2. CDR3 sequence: CASSESFSSGRRDTQYF. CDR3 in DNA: TGTGCCAGCAGTGAATCTTTCTCTAGCGGGAGACGAGATACGCAGTATTTT.